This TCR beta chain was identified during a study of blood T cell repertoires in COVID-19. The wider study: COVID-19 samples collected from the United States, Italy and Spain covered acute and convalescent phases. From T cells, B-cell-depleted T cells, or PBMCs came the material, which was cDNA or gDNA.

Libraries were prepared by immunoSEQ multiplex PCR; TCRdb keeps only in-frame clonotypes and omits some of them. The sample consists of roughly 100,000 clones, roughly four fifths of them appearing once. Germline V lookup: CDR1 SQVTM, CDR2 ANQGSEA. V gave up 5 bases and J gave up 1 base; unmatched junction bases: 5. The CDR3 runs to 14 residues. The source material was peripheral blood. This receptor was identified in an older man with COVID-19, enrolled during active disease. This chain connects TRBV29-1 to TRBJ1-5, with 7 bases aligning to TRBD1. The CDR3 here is CSVITQGSNQPQHF. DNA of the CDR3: TGCAGCGTTATAACACAGGGGAGCAATCAGCCCCAGCATTTT. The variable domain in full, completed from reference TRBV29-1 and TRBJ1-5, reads SAVISQKPSRDICQRGTSLTIQCQVDSQVTMMFWYRQQPGQSLTLIATANQGSEATYESGFVIDKFPISRPNLTFSTLTVSNMSPEDSSIYLCSVITQGSNQPQHFGDGTRLSIL.